These 10 T cell receptor beta chains originate from one sample sequenced in a study of T cell changes during pregnancy in multiple sclerosis. This table comes from immunoSEQ multiplex PCR, and its TCRdb copy is limited to in-frame clones, with some not included. The data hold about 48,000 clones, with about 90% observed a single time. The sequencing used CD4+ T cells from peripheral blood mononuclear cells, collected in the second trimester of pregnancy. The receptors come from a female donor with multiple sclerosis, enrolled in a pregnancy study.

Written as DNA, the CDR3 is TGTGCCATCAGTGGAGGGGACAGGGATAGCTCTGGGGCCAACGTCCTGACTTTC. Protein: CAISGGDRDSSGANVLTF. The gene calls are TRBV10-3 and TRBJ2-6; 9 positions agree with TRBD1. Germline values: CDR1 ENHRY, CDR2 SYGVKD. V lost 4 bases and J lost 0; bases outside the gene matches: 7. The CDR3 extends over 18 amino acids.

The CDR3 bases are TGTGCCAGCAGCCCGGGACAGGCAAACTACGAGCAGTACTTC. It specifies CASSPGQANYEQYF. The chain employs TRBV7-2 and TRBJ2-7; 8 bases match TRBD1. Germline trimming cut 5 bases from V and 3 bases from J; bases unmatched to any gene: 6. The CDR3 is made up of 14 amino acids. Looked up from germline, CDR1 is SGHTA and CDR2 is FQGNSA.

The CDR3 protein is CASSNRQTEQFF. Written as DNA, the CDR3 is TGTGCCAGCAGTAACCGACAGACTGAGCAGTTCTTC. The chain employs TRBV27 and TRBJ2-1; TRBD1 might be the D (5 bases). The CDR3 runs to 12 residues. V was clipped by 5 bases and J by 9 bases, with 11 bases between them. CDR1 and CDR2 (germline): MNHEY, SMNVEV (reference sequence).

The rearrangement joins TRBV4-2 to TRBJ2-7; TRBD1 might be the D (6 bases). The germline V and J ends were trimmed by 3 bases and 2 bases, with 14 bases remaining between them. Germline CDR1 and CDR2: LGHNA and YNFKEQ. The CDR3 consists of 15 residues. The CDR3, as DNA: TGTGCCAGCAGCCACCCGACAGGCAAGACCTACGAGCAGTACTTC. This encodes CASSHPTGKTYEQYF.

In this sample, this clone turned up once. V usage is TRBV12-5 and J usage is TRBJ1-2, with no clear D. The CDR3 contains 13 residues. Trimming left V 2 bases short and J 4 bases short, with 8 bases between. The germline V gene has CDR1 LGHNT and CDR2 FRNRAP. The CDR3: CASGLKLSYGYTF. DNA for the CDR3: TGTGCTAGTGGTTTGAAGTTGAGCTATGGCTACACCTTC.

The gene calls are TRBV28 and TRBJ2-3; 9 positions agree with TRBD2. V dropped 5 bases and J dropped 2; count of bases not matched to a gene: 11. Germline V CDR1 and CDR2: MDHEN, SYDVKM. This CDR3 spans 17 amino acids. CDR3 DNA sequence: TGTGCCAGCAGTATCGCTTCTAGCGGGACCTCCACAGATACGCAGTATTTT. Translating gives CASSIASSGTSTDTQYF.

The CDR3 protein is CASTTSSGSNEQYF. CDR3 bases: TGTGCCAGCACCACCTCTAGCGGGAGTAACGAGCAGTACTTC. This chain uses TRBV7-2 with TRBJ2-7; 10 bases fit TRBD2. Germline-derived CDR1 and CDR2 are SGHTA and FQGNSA. CDR3 size: 14 residues. Germline trimming cut 7 bases from V and 5 bases from J; bases unmatched to any gene: 8.

V is TRBV12-5 and J is TRBJ2-7; 9 bases line up with TRBD1. This CDR3 has 16 amino acids. Unmatched junction bases numbered 12, after V lost 4 bases and J lost 5 bases. CDR1 LGHNT and CDR2 FRNRAP come from the germline V gene. The CDR3 nucleotides read TGTGCTAGTGGTTCCTTCGCCCGGGACAGGGTGCACGAGCAGTACTTC. The encoded protein is CASGSFARDRVHEQYF.

This rearrangement joins TRBV7-2 to TRBJ2-5; TRBD2 aligns across 8 bases. This CDR3 has 15 residues. Germline lookup yields CDR1 SGHTA and CDR2 FQGNSA. Losses at the gene ends were 4 bases for V and 5 bases for J; bases not matched to a gene: 9. The CDR3 nucleotides are TGTGCCAGCAGCTGGTCGGGGGGGGTTGCGGAGACCCAGTACTTC. Its translation: CASSWSGGVAETQYF.

The table lists this clone with a few counts. This chain connects TRBV14 to TRBJ1-1; unclear D gene. This CDR3 region has 13 residues. V gave up 4 bases and J gave up 3 bases, with 9 bases separating them. Germline loops: CDR1 SGHDN, CDR2 FVKESK. CDR3 bases: TGTGCCAGCAGCCCTCGGTTGGACACTGAAGCTTTCTTT. Translating it yields CASSPRLDTEAFF.